This is a list of T cell receptor beta chains from one sample in a study of radiotherapy plus CTLA-4 blockade in lung cancer. Repertoires were generated with immunoSEQ multiplex PCR, while TCRdb's copy carries only in-frame clones and drops some. The data show about 110,000 clones, over 75% seen once. Sequenced here: peripheral blood, sampled from a patient treated with radiotherapy plus ipilimumab. Source of these receptors: a human donor with non-small cell lung cancer that progressed on radiotherapy plus ipilimumab. Some clones in this sample may be carry-over from other donors' samples. CDR3s leave out the opening cysteine and the closing phenylalanine or tryptophan.

J | V | CDR3
TRBJ2-5 | TRBV7-9 | ASSLVQQETQY
TRBJ2-7 | TRBV7-2 | ASSFGGDRAQFGQY
TRBJ1-1 | TRBV7-9 | ASSTRQGVNTEAF
TRBJ2-3 | TRBV5-1 | ASSLDGGVTDTQY
TRBJ1-3 | TRBV9 | ASSQGQLSGNTIY
TRBJ1-2 | TRBV25-1 | ASSSTDVIYGYT
TRBJ1-2 | TRBV4-2 | ASSQGRQGGYT
TRBJ2-2 | TRBV7-3 | ASSLIGDTGELF
TRBJ2-7 | TRBV18 | ASSPRIREAYEQY
TRBJ2-2 | TRBV20-1 | AGGWAGELF
TRBJ1-2 | TRBV6-5 | ASRPGDRGSGYT
TRBJ1-2 | TRBV28 | ASSSGGVGLS
TRBJ1-1 | TRBV19 | ASSTDRRGTEAF
TRBJ1-3 | TRBV2 | ASTGYGNTIY
TRBJ1-6 | TRBV4-1 | ASSRLSQGRNSPLH
TRBJ2-1 | TRBV5-1 | ASSLNSGSSYNEQF
TRBJ2-2 | TRBV5-1 | ASSLSTTGAGELF
TRBJ2-7 | TRBV11-2 | ASSLWSRGRGEQY
TRBJ1-1 | TRBV7-2 | ASSLAWAAGTEAF
TRBJ1-1 | TRBV18 | ASSQIRRAEDTEAF
TRBJ1-1 | TRBV4-3 | ASSQEKWSLPTEAF
TRBJ1-5 | TRBV9 | TSSVGGVEGQPQH
TRBJ2-2 | TRBV19 | ASKEFGDTGELF
TRBJ1-2 | TRBV6-1 | ASSDSVRGYT
TRBJ1-2 | TRBV21-1 | AIQGPNYGYT
TRBJ1-1 | TRBV6-6 | ASSSPGRKNTEAF
TRBJ2-1 | TRBV4-2 | ASSQDERLAGTYNEQF
TRBJ1-4 | TRBV4-2 | ASSPKQLNEKLF
TRBJ1-1 | TRBV25-1 | ASYAAGEWTEAF
TRBJ2-5 | TRBV5-1 | ASSLVGQGRKETQY
TRBJ1-1 | TRBV4-1 | ASSQLGTGNTEAF
TRBJ2-7 | TRBV4-2 | ASSFPRRSYEQY
TRBJ1-4 | TRBV4-2 | ASSARGANEKLF
TRBJ2-1 | TRBV14 | ASSQLALVGYNEQF
TRBJ2-5 | TRBV7-8 | ASSWTYSETQY
TRBJ2-1 | TRBV5-1 | ASSWGLAGTTYNEQF
TRBJ2-3 | TRBV6-1 | ASSLKEDFADTQY
TRBJ1-4 | TRBV9 | ASSARTGATNEKLF
TRBJ1-6 | TRBV7-6 | ASSWGGQGLGSPLH
TRBJ2-6 | TRBV7-2 | ASSLASGANVLT
TRBJ2-3 | TRBV5-1 | ASSVASGGLSTDTQY
TRBJ1-5 | TRBV28 | ASSVSNQPQH
TRBJ2-7 | TRBV5-7 | ASSCRGLAGREQY
TRBJ2-5 | TRBV12-5 | ASGLAQGVETQY
TRBJ1-4 | TRBV10-3 | AISELQENEKLF
TRBJ2-7 | TRBV4-3 | ASSQSVGRWDSYEQY
TRBJ1-5 | TRBV6-1 | ASSFQGASQPQH
TRBJ2-1 | TRBV4-2 | ASSQDPGQFYNEQF
TRBJ2-7 | TRBV14 | ASSPDPGQGSYEQY
TRBJ2-7 | TRBV6-1 | ASSESAGGPGEQY
TRBJ1-2 | TRBV2 | ASSEAERGGYT
TRBJ1-6 | TRBV6-1 | ASSVGHSYNSPLH
TRBJ1-2 | TRBV19 | ASSIGVDYGYT
TRBJ2-5 | TRBV2 | ASSDSLPQETQY